These 25 T cell receptor beta chains share one sample of origin, sequenced in a study of regulatory T cells in long-lasting Graves disease. Time point here: newly diagnosed GD, antithyroid drugs for less than 3 months. PBMCs provided the RNA from which the TCR library was made. The authors built TCR beta libraries using iRepertoire HTBI primers and Arm-PCR of CDR3 regions. TCRdb itself ran the multiplex PCR reads through MiXCR, one entry per CDR3 protein. The sample lists 350,000 to 400,000 distinct CDR3 sequences; 15% to 20% were seen once. These sequences were also reported in another study, on T cells in Graves' hyperthyroidism and ophthalmopathy.

Sample: peripheral blood mononuclear cells (PBMCs), taken at new diagnosis, from a patient treated with antithyroid drugs. These receptors were obtained from a woman younger than 30 with Graves disease.

This clonotype has a count of ten or more. The chain is built from TRBV3-1 and TRBJ2-2; 12 nucleotides align to TRBD1. This CDR3 has 17 residues. Germline V lookup: CDR1 LGHDT, CDR2 YNNKEL (reference sequence). Trimming removed 3 bases from V and 7 bases from J; junction bases left unmatched: 9. The CDR3 coding sequence is TGTGCCAGCAGCCAGCCGGGACAGGGGGCAGTCGGCGGGGAGCTGTTTTTT. Translated: CASSQPGQGAVGGELFF.

In this sample, this clonotype turned up many times. The rearrangement uses TRBV7-9 and TRBJ2-3; 11 positions agree with TRBD2. V trimming: 6 bases; J trimming: 0 bases; junction bases outside the gene matches: 14. CDR1 SEHNR and CDR2 FQNEAQ come from the germline V gene (reference sequence). The CDR3 is 19 residues long. CDR3 sequence: CASRLSPGLAVTSTDTQYF. The CDR3 DNA reads as TGTGCCAGCAGACTCTCGCCGGGACTAGCGGTTACTAGCACAGATACGCAGTATTTT.

This clonotype has at least ten counts. This chain uses TRBV28 with TRBJ2-3, with a possible D match to TRBD1 (6 bases). CDR1 is MDHEN and CDR2 is SYDVKM in the germline V gene. This CDR3 has 17 amino acids. V was shortened by 7 bases and J by 0 bases, with 20 bases between the two germline ends. CDR3 amino acids: CASTPTDRLLSTDTQYF. The DNA for the CDR3 is TGTGCCAGCACCCCTACGGACAGACTACTAAGCACAGATACGCAGTATTTT.

V gene TRBV6-1 combines with J gene TRBJ1-4; maybe TRBD1 (5 bases). In germline, CDR1 is MNHNS, CDR2 SASEGT. Trimming shortened V by 3 bases and J by 5 bases, and 13 bases separated the two germline ends. The length of the CDR3 is 15 residues. Written as DNA, the CDR3 is TGTGCCAGCAGTGACGGGGCAGGGATAAATGAAAAACTGTTTTTT. Its translation is CASSDGAGINEKLFF.

This clonotype showed up many times. The V and J genes are TRBV6-5 and TRBJ1-1; D not resolved. Trimming left V 4 bases short and J 4 bases short, with 16 bases between. The germline CDR1 and CDR2 sequences are MNHEY and SVGAGI. The CDR3 length is 15 residues. The CDR3 sequence: CASSWFGASGTEAFF. The CDR3 region has the DNA TGTGCCAGCAGTTGGTTCGGAGCAAGCGGCACTGAAGCTTTCTTT.

There are a few counts of this clonotype. The chain carries TRBV20-1 and TRBJ1-6; D gene unclear. This CDR3 spans 14 amino acids. Per the germline V gene, CDR1 is DFQATT and CDR2 is SNEGSKA (reference sequence). Trimming took 6 bases from V and 3 from J, leaving 12 bases between them. CDR3 region: CSARPTLYNSPLHF. The CDR3 DNA reads TGCAGTGCCCGACCGACACTCTATAATTCACCCCTCCACTTT.

This clonotype appeared many times. The rearrangement uses TRBV3-1 and TRBJ2-5; no clear D. The length of the CDR3 is 15 residues. Per the germline V gene, CDR1 is LGHDT and CDR2 is YNNKEL (reference sequence). V gave up 0 bases and J gave up 1 base, with 9 bases separating them. CDR3 region: CASSQDLLSQETQYF. The DNA of the CDR3 is TGTGCCAGCAGCCAAGATTTGCTTTCCCAAGAGACCCAGTACTTC.

This clonotype was seen many times. The V and J genes are TRBV18 and TRBJ1-5; TRBD1 aligns across 9 bases. J was trimmed by 8 bases and V by 5 bases; bases with no gene match: 10. Germline lookup yields CDR1 KGHSH and CDR2 LQKENI. CDR3 length: 15 amino acids. The CDR3 DNA is TGTGCCAGCTCATCGATGACAGGGGGTTTTGAGCCCCAGCATTTT. This encodes CASSSMTGGFEPQHF.

Ten or more counts support this clonotype. The V call is TRBV12-3 or TRBV12-4, the J call TRBJ1-4, with D maybe TRBD1 (5 bases). CDR3 length: 14 residues. Trimming stripped 3 bases from V and 5 bases from J, with 10 bases between. This CDR3 reads CASSFGALNEKLFF. DNA of the CDR3: TGTGCCAGCAGTTTCGGGGCCCTGAATGAAAAACTGTTTTTT.

In this sample, this clonotype turned up many times. J is TRBJ2-7 and V is TRBV7-9, with D uncertain. Trimming cost V 3 bases and J 0 bases, with 12 bases left between them. Germline CDR1 is SEHNR and CDR2 is FQNEAQ (reference sequence). The CDR3 contains 15 residues. The CDR3 DNA sequence: TGTGCCAGCAGCTTCGTCGAGGTAGTCTCCTACGAGCAGTACTTC. The encoded protein is CASSFVEVVSYEQYF.

This chain joins TRBV4-2 and TRBJ2-7, with D perhaps TRBD2 (5 bases). The V gene lost 4 bases and the J gene lost 2 bases, with 12 bases spanning the gap. CDR1 is LGHNA and CDR2 is YNFKEQ in the germline V gene. The CDR3 length is 14 residues. The CDR3 DNA sequence: TGTGCCAGCAGCCGGGGAGTCCAGGCCTACGAGCAGTACTTC. This gives the protein CASSRGVQAYEQYF.

J is TRBJ2-3 and V is TRBV9, with 8 bases lining up with TRBD1. The J call may be wrong; the DNA end is better matched by TRBJ2-7. Germline CDR1 SGDLS, CDR2 YYNGEE. The CDR3 spans 16 residues. The CDR3 DNA reads TGTGCCAGCAGCCCGTCTTCCGGGACAGGCTACAATGAGCAGTACTTC. Translation gives CASSPSSGTGYNEQYF.

This sequence joins TRBV20-1 and TRBJ2-1, with unresolved D. Per germline, CDR1 DFQATT and CDR2 SNEGSKA (reference sequence). V was trimmed by 1 base and J by 4 bases, leaving 2 bases between them. The CDR3 consists of 11 residues. DNA for the CDR3: TGCAGTGCTAGAGGGTACAATGAGCAGTTCTTC. It specifies CSARGYNEQFF.

J is TRBJ1-4 and V is TRBV20-1, with D possibly TRBD1 on 5 matching bases. The CDR3 is 14 residues long. Trimming cost V 5 bases and J 10 bases, with 20 bases left between them. The germline V gene has CDR1 DFQATT and CDR2 SNEGSKA (reference sequence). The CDR3 protein is CSAVSGTHGGKLFF. Written as DNA, the CDR3 is TGCAGTGCTGTTTCCGGGACGCACGGGGGAAAACTGTTTTTT.

This clonotype has ten or more counts. The CDR3 DNA follows: TGTGCCAGCAGTTTAAATCGGATCGAGCTCTACGAGCAGTACTTC. Translation: CASSLNRIELYEQYF. V is TRBV12-3 or TRBV12-4 and J is TRBJ2-7; D gene uncertain. Trimming stripped 2 bases from V and 3 bases from J, with 14 bases between. The CDR3 has 15 amino acids.

The genes are TRBV7-8 and TRBJ2-3; D remains unclear. V was clipped by 1 base and J by 6 bases, with 11 bases between them. There are 14 residues in the CDR3. Germline CDR1 SGHVS, CDR2 FQNEAQ. CDR3 loop: CASSLGLSPDTQYF. CDR3 DNA sequence: TGTGCCAGCAGCTTAGGTCTTTCCCCGGATACGCAGTATTTT.

The rearrangement uses TRBV10-3 and TRBJ1-3; 8 nucleotides line up with TRBD1. V dropped 6 bases and J dropped 0; count of bases not matched to a gene: 7. Germline V gene sequence: CDR1 ENHRY, CDR2 SYGVKD. The length of the CDR3 is 16 residues. The CDR3 DNA reads TGTGCCATCAGGGACAGGGTAGGGGACTCTGGAAACACCATATATTTT. Translation gives CAIRDRVGDSGNTIYF.

This clonotype was picked up many times. This chain connects TRBV10-1 to TRBJ2-5; D is possibly TRBD2 (5 bases). The CDR3 totals 13 residues. CDR1 is WNHNN and CDR2 is SYGVQD in the germline V gene (reference sequence). Trimming removed 3 bases at V and 3 bases at J, with 8 bases between. In nucleotides, the CDR3 is TGCGCCAGCAGTGATATCGGGAAAGAGACCCAGTACTTC. Its protein product is CASSDIGKETQYF.

V is TRBV30 and J is TRBJ2-1; D tentatively reads TRBD1 or TRBD2 (6 bases each). From germline, CDR1 is GTSNPN and CDR2 SVGIG (reference sequence). Trimming took 4 bases from V and 8 from J, leaving 27 bases between them. The CDR3 runs to 17 residues. CDR3 DNA sequence: TGTGCCTGGATTGGCGGGACATGGCCCCATCCTTACGATGAGCAGTTCTTC. Its protein product is CAWIGGTWPHPYDEQFF.

This clonotype has ten or more counts. The chain carries TRBV6-1 and TRBJ2-7; the D is unclear. The CDR3 is 11 amino acids. CDR1 is MNHNS and CDR2 is SASEGT in the germline V gene. Trimming took 7 bases from V and 5 from J, leaving 9 bases between them. CDR3 region: CASMELNEQYF. The CDR3 DNA follows: TGTGCCAGCATGGAGCTCAACGAGCAGTACTTC.

This clonotype has more than one count but fewer than ten. The rearrangement joins TRBV19 to TRBJ1-5; perhaps TRBD1 as D (5 bases). The germline CDR1 and CDR2 sequences are LNHDA and SQIVND (reference sequence). The CDR3 extends over 18 amino acids. V lost 3 bases and J lost 0, with 18 bases in between. This chain's CDR3 is CASSMGLEFLNSNQPQHF. The CDR3 bases are TGTGCCAGTAGTATGGGACTAGAGTTCCTGAATAGCAATCAGCCCCAGCATTTT.

With regard to this clonotype: A far bigger clonotype differs at one base, so this is likely a read error. The rearrangement uses TRBV28 and TRBJ2-7; 8 bases align to TRBD2. There are 16 residues in the CDR3. Germline-derived CDR1 and CDR2 are MDHEN and SYDVKM. V dropped 5 bases and J dropped 3; count of bases not matched to a gene: 12. This CDR3 is CASSDPPYGRDYEQYF. In DNA form, the CDR3 reads TGTGCCAGCAGTGACCCCCCCTACGGGAGGGACTACGAGCAGTACTTC.

There are many counts of this clonotype. V gene TRBV2 combines with J gene TRBJ1-4; TRBD1 matches 7 bases. J lost 2 bases, V lost 4 bases, and 1 base had no gene match. CDR1 SNHLY and CDR2 FYNNEI come from the germline V gene. The length of the CDR3 is 14 residues. The CDR3 sequence is CASSGQGTNEKLFF. For the CDR3, the DNA is TGTGCCAGCAGTGGACAGGGCACTAATGAAAAACTGTTTTTT. The full variable domain, its missing parts supplied by reference TRBV2 and TRBJ1-4, is EPEVTQTPSHQVTQMGQEVILRCVPISNHLYFYWYRQILGQKVEFLVSFYNNEISEKSEIFDDQFSVERPDGSNFTLKIRSTKLEDSAMYFCASSGQGTNEKLFFGSGTQLSVL.

The J gene is TRBJ1-5, the V gene TRBV9; no clear D gene. CDR1 and CDR2 from the germline V gene are SGDLS and YYNGEE. CDR3 length equals 14 residues. V was pared by 0 bases and J by 6 bases, with 10 bases between. The CDR3, as DNA: TGTGCCAGCAGCGTAGATAGGGCAGGTCAGCCCCAGCATTTT. Translating it yields CASSVDRAGQPQHF. Full variable domain (outside the CDR3, taken from reference TRBV9 and TRBJ1-5): DSGVTQTPKHLITATGQRVTLRCSPRSGDLSVYWYQQSLDQGLQFLIQYYNGEERAKGNILERFSAQQFPDLHSELNLSSLELGDSALYFCASSVDRAGQPQHFGDGTRLSIL.

In its sample, this clonotype was seen many times. The chain employs TRBV7-9 and TRBJ2-3; 11 bases line up with TRBD2. This CDR3 is built from 17 residues. The germline CDR1 and CDR2 sequences are SEHNR and FQNEAQ (reference sequence). Trimming removed 5 bases from V and 0 bases from J; junction bases left unmatched: 7. The DNA for the CDR3 is TGTGCCAGCAGCCCCTACGGACTAGCGGGTAGCACAGATACGCAGTATTTT. Translation: CASSPYGLAGSTDTQYF.